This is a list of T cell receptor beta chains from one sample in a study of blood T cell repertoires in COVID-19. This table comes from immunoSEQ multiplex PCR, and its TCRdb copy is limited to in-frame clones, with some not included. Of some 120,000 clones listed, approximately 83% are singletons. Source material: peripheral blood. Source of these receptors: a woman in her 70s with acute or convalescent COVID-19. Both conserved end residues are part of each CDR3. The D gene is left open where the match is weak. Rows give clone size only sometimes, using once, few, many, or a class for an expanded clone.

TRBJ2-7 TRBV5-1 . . TGCGCCAGCAGCTCACTACAGGGTTGGGAGAGCAACGAGCAGTACTTC CASSSLQGWESNEQYF
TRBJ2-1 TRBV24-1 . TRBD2 TGTGCCACCAGTGTGTCGACTAGCGGTTACAATGAGCAGTTCTTC CATSVSTSGYNEQFF
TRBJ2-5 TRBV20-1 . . TGCAGTGCGCAGGCCCAAGAGACCCAGTACTTC CSAQAQETQYF
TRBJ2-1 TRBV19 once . TGTGCCAGTAGTACACAGGGTTCCTACAATGAGCAGTTCTTC CASSTQGSYNEQFF
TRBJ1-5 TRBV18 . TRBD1 TGTGCCAGCTCATCGACAGGGATCCTTAGCAATCAGCCCCAGCATTTT CASSSTGILSNQPQHF
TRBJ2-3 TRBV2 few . TGTGCCAGCAGTGAACCCTTCACAGATACGCAGTATTTT CASSEPFTDTQYF
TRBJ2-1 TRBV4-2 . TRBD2 TGTGCCAGCAGCCTTCTAGCGGGGGATATAAATGAGCAGTTCTTC CASSLLAGDINEQFF
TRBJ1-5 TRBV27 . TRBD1 TGTGCCAGCAGTTCTCAGGGGGAGGAGCAGCCCCAGCATTTT CASSSQGEEQPQHF
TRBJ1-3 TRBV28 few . TGTGCCAGCAGGAAGAGGGCCTCTGGAAACACCATATATTTT CASRKRASGNTIYF
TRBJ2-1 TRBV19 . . TGTGCCAGTAGTATATACGGCAATGAGCAGTTCTTC CASSIYGNEQFF
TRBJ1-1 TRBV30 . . TGTGCCTGGAGTGCGTTGCGGCTCACTGAAGCTTTCTTT CAWSALRLTEAFF
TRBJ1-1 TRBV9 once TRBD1 TGTGCCAGCAGCCCATTGGGACAGGCGAACACTGAAGCTTTCTTT CASSPLGQANTEAFF
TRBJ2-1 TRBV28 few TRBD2 TGTGCCAGCAGTTTGTCATGGACTAGCGGGAGCTCCAGCTCCTACAATGAGCAGTTCTTC CASSLSWTSGSSSSYNEQFF
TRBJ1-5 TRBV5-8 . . TGTGCCAGCAGCTTGAGCGCGACCCCCTCGGGAATGCCCCAGCATTTT CASSLSATPSGMPQHF
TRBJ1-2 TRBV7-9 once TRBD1 TGTGCCAGCAGCTTAGCCTGGGACAGGGAGCTCTATGGCTACACCTTC CASSLAWDRELYGYTF
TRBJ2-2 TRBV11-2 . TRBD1 TGTGCCAGCAGCTTAGGACAGGGGGCCGGGGAGCTGTTTTTT CASSLGQGAGELFF
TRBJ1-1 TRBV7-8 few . TGTGCCAGCAGCTTACGCGGGACGCCGAACACTGAAGCTTTCTTT CASSLRGTPNTEAFF
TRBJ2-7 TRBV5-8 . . TGTGCCAGCAGCCCTAGGGGTAACGAGCAGTACTTC CASSPRGNEQYF
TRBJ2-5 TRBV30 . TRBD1 TGTGCCTATGGTGACAGGGGAGAGACCCAGTACTTC CAYGDRGETQYF
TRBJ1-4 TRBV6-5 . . TGTGCCAGCAGCACAGGGTTGGATGAAAAACTGTTTTTT CASSTGLDEKLFF
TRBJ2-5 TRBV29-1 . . TGCAGCGTCGGGCAAGAGACCCAGTACTTC CSVGQETQYF
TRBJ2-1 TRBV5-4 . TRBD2 TGTGCCAGCAGCAGACTAGCGGGGACCTACAATGAGCAGTTCTTC CASSRLAGTYNEQFF
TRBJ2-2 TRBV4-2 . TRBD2 TGTGCCAGCAGCCAAAAACTAGGCGGGAGCGGGGAGCTGTTTTTT CASSQKLGGSGELFF
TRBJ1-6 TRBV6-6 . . TGTGCCAGCAGTTACGCGGTTAGGTCACCCCTCCACTTT CASSYAVRSPLHF
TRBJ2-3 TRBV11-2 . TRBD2 TGTGCCAGCAGCTGGGCCGGTAGCGGGAGTTTCACAGATACGCAGTATTTT CASSWAGSGSFTDTQYF
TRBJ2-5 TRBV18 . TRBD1 TGTGCCAGCTCCCCCGGGACAGGGGCGCAAGAGACCCAGTACTTC CASSPGTGAQETQYF
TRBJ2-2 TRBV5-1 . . TGCGCCAGCAGCTCTACAGGGTACCCGAACACCGGGGAGCTGTTTTTT CASSSTGYPNTGELFF
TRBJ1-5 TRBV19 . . TGTGCCAGTAGTATAGTGGACAACCTCAATCAGCCCCAGCATTTT CASSIVDNLNQPQHF
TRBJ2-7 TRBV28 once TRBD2 TGTGCCAGCAGTGGACCGGCGGGAGGCACCTACGAGCAGTACTTC CASSGPAGGTYEQYF
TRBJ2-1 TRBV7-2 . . TGTGCCAGCAGCGGGCACCCCTACAATGAGCAGTTCTTC CASSGHPYNEQFF
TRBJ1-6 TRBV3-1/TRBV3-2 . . TGTGCCAGCAGCCAAGCCAGAAATTCACCCCTCCACTTT CASSQARNSPLHF
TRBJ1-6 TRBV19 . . TGTGCCGTGGGAGGGAGCTCCTATAATTCACCCCTCCACTTT CAVGGSSYNSPLHF
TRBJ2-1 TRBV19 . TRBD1 TGTGCCAGTAGTATCAAACAGGGGGCCGGGCAGTTCTTC CASSIKQGAGQFF
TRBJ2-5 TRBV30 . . TGTGCCTGGAGTGTACAAAGCAGGGCGGAGACCCAGTACTTC CAWSVQSRAETQYF
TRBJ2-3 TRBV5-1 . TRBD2 TGCGCCAGCAGCCTCCCTAGCGGGAGGGTAGGAGATACGCAGTATTTT CASSLPSGRVGDTQYF
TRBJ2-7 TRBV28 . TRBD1 TGTGCCAGCAGTCACTTTCCGGGACAGGGTTCCTACGAGCAGTACTTC CASSHFPGQGSYEQYF
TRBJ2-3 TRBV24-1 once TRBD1 TGTGCCACCAGTGTCGTACAGGGGGCTGGAGATACGCAGTATTTT CATSVVQGAGDTQYF
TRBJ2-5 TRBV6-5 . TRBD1 TGTGCCAGCAGTAGTGACAGGGGCGAGACCCAGTACTTC CASSSDRGETQYF
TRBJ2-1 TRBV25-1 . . TGTGCCAGCAGGGACGGGGGTCCCTACAATGAGCAGTTCTTC CASRDGGPYNEQFF
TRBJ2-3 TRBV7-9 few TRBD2 TGTGCCAGCAGCCACACTAGCGGGGGACGCACAGATACGCAGTATTTT CASSHTSGGRTDTQYF
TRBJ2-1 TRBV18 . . TGTGCCAGCTCACCACCAAGAGGGTCCAATGAGCAGTTCTTC CASSPPRGSNEQFF
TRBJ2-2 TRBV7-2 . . TGTGCCAGCAAACCCCTCGGGCGGGGGAACACCGGGGAGCTGTTTTTT CASKPLGRGNTGELFF
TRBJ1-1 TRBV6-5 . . TGTGCCAGCAGTAGTACAGGGCTAGCTTTCTTT CASSSTGLAFF
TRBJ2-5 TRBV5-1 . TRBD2 TGCGCCAGCAGCTACAACGGGGGGGAAGAGACCCAGTACTTC CASSYNGGEETQYF
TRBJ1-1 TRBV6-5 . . TGTGCCAGCAGGGACAGAGCCATGAACACTGAAGCTTTCTTT CASRDRAMNTEAFF
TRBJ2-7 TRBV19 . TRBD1 TGTGCCAGTAGCCTTGGACAGGGGCTTTACGAGCAGTACTTC CASSLGQGLYEQYF
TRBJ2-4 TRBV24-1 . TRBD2 TGTGCCACCAGTGATCGGGAGGGGGAAAACATTCAGTACTTC CATSDREGENIQYF
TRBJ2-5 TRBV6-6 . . TGTGCCAGCAGTTACACCGGGACATTTCAAGAGACCCAGTACTTC CASSYTGTFQETQYF
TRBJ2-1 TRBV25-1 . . TGTGCCAGCATCCACTCGAGTTGTTGCTCCTACAATGAGCAGTTCTTC CASIHSSCCSYNEQFF
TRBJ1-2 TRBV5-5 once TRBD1 TGTGCCAGCACCCGAACTAAAGACAGGGGCTATGGCTACACCTTC CASTRTKDRGYGYTF
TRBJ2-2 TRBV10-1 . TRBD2 TGCGCCAGCTCGCGAGGGGAACTAGCGGCGATGGCCGGGGAGCTGTTTTTT CASSRGELAAMAGELFF
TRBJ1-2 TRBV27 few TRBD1 TGTGCCAGCAGTCCAAGGACAGGGGGAGCTAACTATGGCTACACCTTC CASSPRTGGANYGYTF
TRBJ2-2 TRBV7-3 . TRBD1 TGTGCCGACAGGGGCCTCTCAGGGACCGGGGAGCTGTTTTTT CADRGLSGTGELFF